The rows below give T cell receptor beta chains drawn from one sample of a study of radiotherapy plus CTLA-4 blockade in lung cancer. Profiling relied on immunoSEQ multiplex PCR, and the TCRdb table lists in-frame clones only, not all of them. The table shows roughly 59,000 clones, with approximately 70% occurring only once. The sequencing used peripheral blood, collected from a patient treated with radiotherapy plus ipilimumab. These receptors were obtained from a human donor with non-small cell lung cancer whose response to radiotherapy plus ipilimumab could not be evaluated. Each CDR3 is given with its conserved first and last residue. The D gene is left open where the match is weak. The size entry is marked missing in some rows and otherwise reads once, few, many or a size class.

D gene	V gene	J gene	clone size	CDR3 protein	CDR3 DNA
TRBD2	TRBV28	TRBJ2-2	few	CASRSGGITGELFF	TGTGCCAGCAGAAGCGGGGGGATCACCGGGGAGCTGTTTTTT
TRBD1	TRBV9	TRBJ2-3	.	CASSVPGGTGAMRDTQYF	TGTGCCAGCAGCGTACCAGGTGGGACAGGGGCGATGAGAGATACGCAGTATTTT
TRBD1	TRBV6-5	TRBJ1-5	.	CASRDRVGQPQHF	TGTGCCAGCAGGGACAGGGTGGGCCAGCCCCAGCATTTT
.	TRBV5-5	TRBJ2-1	.	CASSLWVGPDNEQFF	TGTGCCAGCAGCTTGTGGGTGGGGCCGGACAATGAGCAGTTCTTC
TRBD1	TRBV16	TRBJ2-5	few	CASSPQGWQETQYF	TGTGCCAGCAGCCCACAGGGGTGGCAAGAGACCCAGTACTTC
TRBD1	TRBV6-6	TRBJ1-5	.	CASSYSRGRSNQPQHF	TGTGCCAGCAGTTACTCCAGGGGGCGTAGCAATCAGCCCCAGCATTTT
TRBD1	TRBV30	TRBJ2-7	.	CAWSVLPGTGLYEQYF	TGTGCCTGGAGTGTCCTACCCGGGACAGGGCTCTACGAGCAGTACTTC
.	TRBV7-8	TRBJ2-1	few	CASSSHTRAEEQFF	TGTGCCAGCAGCTCACATACCAGGGCGGAGGAGCAGTTCTTC
TRBD1	TRBV25-1	TRBJ1-1	few	CASSPQGQGPTEAFF	TGTGCCAGCAGTCCGCAGGGACAGGGCCCCACTGAAGCTTTCTTT
TRBD1	TRBV5-6	TRBJ2-5	.	CASSPQTSGTAYGETQYF	TGTGCCAGCAGCCCTCAAACCTCCGGGACAGCCTATGGAGAAACCCAGTACTTC
TRBD1	TRBV7-9	TRBJ1-4	few	CASSLGDRDDEKLFF	TGTGCCAGCAGCTTAGGGGACAGGGACGATGAAAAACTGTTTTTT
TRBD1	TRBV7-3	TRBJ2-2	.	CASSLTGGWGTGELFF	TGTGCCAGCAGCCTAACAGGGGGCTGGGGCACCGGGGAGCTGTTTTTT
TRBD1	TRBV11-3	TRBJ2-1	.	CASSLGQGDEQFF	TGTGCCAGCAGCCTGGGACAGGGGGATGAGCAGTTCTTC
.	TRBV9	TRBJ2-6	.	CASSVGQVANSGANVLTF	TGTGCCAGCAGCGTGGGCCAGGTTGCGAACTCTGGGGCCAACGTCCTGACTTTC
TRBD1	TRBV18	TRBJ1-1	few	CASSPSGTGGHTEAFF	TGTGCCAGCTCACCCTCCGGGACAGGGGGACACACTGAAGCTTTCTTT
TRBD2	TRBV7-7	TRBJ2-2	.	CASSSQLAGVGGELFF	TGTGCCAGCAGCTCTCAACTAGCGGGGGTTGGCGGGGAGCTGTTTTTT
.	TRBV5-8	TRBJ2-1	.	CASSRGSNEQFF	TGTGCCAGCTCCCGGGGTTCCAATGAGCAGTTCTTC
TRBD2	TRBV4-3	TRBJ2-5	.	CASSQEPREWETQYF	TGCGCCAGCAGCCAAGAACCGCGGGAGTGGGAGACCCAGTACTTC
TRBD1	TRBV10-3	TRBJ1-2	.	CAISESSMRGTGNHYGYTF	TGTGCCATCAGTGAGTCTAGTATGAGAGGGACAGGCAACCACTATGGCTACACCTTC
TRBD2	TRBV20-1	TRBJ2-1	.	CSARLANEQFF	TGCAGTGCAAGACTAGCTAATGAGCAGTTCTTC
.	TRBV6-5	TRBJ1-6	.	CASSSELRDNSPLHF	TGTGCCAGCAGCTCGGAGCTTCGGGATAATTCACCCCTCCACTTT
.	TRBV19	TRBJ1-1	.	CASSIPVRATEAFF	TGTGCCAGTAGTATTCCGGTCAGGGCCACTGAAGCTTTCTTT
.	TRBV28	TRBJ2-7	once	CASSTSRGVYEQYF	TGTGCCAGCAGTACCTCTCGCGGGGTCTACGAGCAGTACTTC
TRBD1	TRBV27	TRBJ1-6	.	CASTTGQGYSPLHF	TGTGCCAGCACCACCGGACAGGGATATTCACCCCTCCACTTT
.	TRBV18	TRBJ2-5	.	CASSQAYQETQYF	TGTGCCAGCTCCCAGGCGTACCAAGAGACCCAGTACTTC
.	TRBV5-8	TRBJ2-5	.	CASTAPGLSETQYF	TGTGCCAGCACCGCCCCGGGACTCTCCGAGACCCAGTACTTC
.	TRBV11-3	TRBJ1-1	once	CASSRGDTEAFF	TGTGCCAGCAGCCGGGGGGACACTGAAGCTTTCTTT
TRBD2	TRBV28	TRBJ2-7	.	CASSWARTASGYSYEQYF	TGTGCCAGCAGTTGGGCTCGGACGGCTAGCGGGTACTCCTACGAGCAGTACTTC
.	TRBV9	TRBJ2-5	few	CASSDTDLPAGTQYF	TGTGCCAGCAGCGACACGGACTTGCCAGCGGGGACCCAGTACTTC
TRBD2	TRBV5-6	TRBJ2-3	.	CASSPKTSGGGNTDTQYF	TGTGCCAGCAGCCCAAAGACTAGCGGGGGAGGTAACACAGATACGCAGTATTTT
.	TRBV2	TRBJ1-2	.	CASNPRVSSTYGYTF	TGTGCCAGCAACCCCCGGGTCAGCAGCACCTATGGCTACACCTTC
TRBD2	TRBV4-1	TRBJ2-4	few	CASARGLAGGLAKNIQYF	TGCGCCAGTGCAAGGGGACTAGCGGGGGGACTAGCCAAAAACATTCAGTACTTC
TRBD1	TRBV6-5	TRBJ2-7	.	CASSYPGQGTYEQYF	TGTGCCAGCAGTTACCCGGGACAGGGCACCTACGAGCAGTACTTC
.	TRBV29-1	TRBJ2-5	few	CSVDSGSETQYF	TGCAGCGTGGACTCGGGGTCAGAGACCCAGTACTTC
TRBD2	TRBV5-4	TRBJ2-5	once	CASSRGLAGAQETQYF	TGTGCCAGCAGCCGTGGACTAGCGGGAGCCCAAGAGACCCAGTACTTC
TRBD2	TRBV7-6	TRBJ2-5	.	CASSPRTSSGETQYF	TGTGCCAGCAGCCCCCGGACTAGCTCGGGTGAGACCCAGTACTTC
TRBD2	TRBV11-3	TRBJ2-3	.	CASSRTTSDHGTDTQYF	TGTGCCAGCAGCCGTACGACTAGCGACCACGGCACAGATACGCAGTATTTT
TRBD1	TRBV18	TRBJ2-3	few	CASSLTGATSNTQYF	TGTGCCAGCTCACTGACAGGGGCTACATCGAATACGCAGTATTTT
TRBD1	TRBV9	TRBJ2-3	.	CASSGGTASGTDTQYF	TGTGCCAGCAGCGGTGGGACAGCCAGCGGCACAGATACGCAGTATTTT
TRBD2	TRBV9	TRBJ2-3	once	CASSVRASGGGTDTQYF	TGTGCCAGCAGCGTCCGAGCTAGCGGGGGGGGCACAGATACGCAGTATTTT
TRBD1	TRBV7-2	TRBJ2-5	.	CASSFQGAGETQYF	TGTGCCAGCAGCTTCCAGGGGGCGGGCGAGACCCAGTACTTC
TRBD1	TRBV19	TRBJ1-6	.	CATRQGWPEALHF	TGTGCCACTAGACAGGGATGGCCCGAGGCCCTCCACTTT
TRBD2	TRBV4-1	TRBJ2-7	few	CASSQHLAVPGEQYF	TGCGCCAGCAGCCAGCACCTAGCGGTTCCAGGCGAGCAGTACTTC
.	TRBV4-2	TRBJ1-2	.	CASSQTQGINGYTF	TGTGCCAGCAGCCAGACACAGGGTATCAACGGCTACACCTTC
.	TRBV28	TRBJ1-1	.	CASSSLMGLTRNTEAFF	TGTGCCAGCAGTTCCCTCATGGGGCTCACACGGAACACTGAAGCTTTCTTT
TRBD1	TRBV10-3	TRBJ2-1	.	CAISSGTGSAEQFF	TGTGCCATCAGCTCCGGGACAGGGAGTGCTGAGCAGTTCTTC
.	TRBV28	TRBJ2-5	.	CASSLPGSGETQYF	TGTGCCAGCAGTTTACCCGGTTCGGGGGAGACCCAGTACTTC
TRBD1	TRBV19	TRBJ1-2	once	CASSIGGQAGHGYTF	TGTGCCAGTAGTATAGGGGGACAGGCCGGCCATGGCTACACCTTC